The clone carrying this T cell receptor (beta chain) was detected only a few times. Its matching antigen is unknown. This sample was taken from a study of blood T cells in healthy people across ages. Findings and limits, study-wide: Roughly linearly, TCR beta diversity per million T cells fell as age increased.

A sample-barcoded 5' primer and a J-beta primer mix were used in a second PCR of about 6 to 11 cycles. Every single cDNA molecule received a tag from a template-switch adaptor with 12 random nucleotides. TCRdb re-derived calls from the 5' RACE reads in MiXCR, one entry per CDR3 protein. The sample records over a million distinct CDR3 sequences, roughly 43% being singletons. The sequenced material came from blood. The origin of this receptor is a woman between 18 and 29 years old in good health.

CDR3 DNA sequence: TGTGCCAGCAGCCAATCCACGGACAGCGCCTACGAGCAGTACTTC. Its protein is CASSQSTDSAYEQYF. The chain combines TRBV16 with TRBJ2-7; a weak D match, TRBD1 (6 bases). The V and J ends lost 0 bases and 2 bases respectively, with 11 bases between them. The CDR3 covers 15 residues. Germline V gives CDR1 KGHSY, CDR2 FQNENV.